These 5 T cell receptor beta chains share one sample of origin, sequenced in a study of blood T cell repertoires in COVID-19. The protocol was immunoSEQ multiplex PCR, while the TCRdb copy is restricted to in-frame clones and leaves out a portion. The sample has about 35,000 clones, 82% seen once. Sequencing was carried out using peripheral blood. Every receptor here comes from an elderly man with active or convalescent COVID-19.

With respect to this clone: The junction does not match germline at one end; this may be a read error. In nucleotides, the CDR3 is TGTGCCAGCACCCAATATCGGGGTTGGCGGGAAAAACTGTTTTTT. Its translation is CASTQYRGWREKLFF. The chain joins TRBV3-1 (or the pseudogene TRBV3-2) to TRBJ1-4; no reliable D call. The CDR3 is 15 amino acids. The germline V gene has CDR1 LGHDT and CDR2 YNNKEL (reference sequence).

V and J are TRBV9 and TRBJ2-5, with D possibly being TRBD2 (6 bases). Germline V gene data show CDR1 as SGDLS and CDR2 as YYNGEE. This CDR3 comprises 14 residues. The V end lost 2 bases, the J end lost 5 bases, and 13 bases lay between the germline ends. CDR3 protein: CASSVGGPAETQYF. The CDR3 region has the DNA TGTGCCAGCAGCGTGGGGGGTCCGGCGGAGACCCAGTACTTC.

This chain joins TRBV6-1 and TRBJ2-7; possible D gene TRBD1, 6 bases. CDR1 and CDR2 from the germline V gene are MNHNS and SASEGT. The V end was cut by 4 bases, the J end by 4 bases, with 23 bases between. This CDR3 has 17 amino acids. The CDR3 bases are TGTGCCAGCAGTGCCACCTCACCCATTTTACAGGGTTACGAGCAGTACTTC. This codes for CASSATSPILQGYEQYF.

The DNA for the CDR3 is TGTGCCAGCAGTTTATCGAATCTGGCGGCCATGGGGACCCAGTACTTC. It translates to CASSLSNLAAMGTQYF. The chain is built from TRBV27 and TRBJ2-5; unclear D gene. Trimming stripped 0 bases from V and 7 bases from J, with 18 bases between. Germline V lookup: CDR1 MNHEY, CDR2 SMNVEV (reference sequence). This CDR3 is 16 amino acids long.

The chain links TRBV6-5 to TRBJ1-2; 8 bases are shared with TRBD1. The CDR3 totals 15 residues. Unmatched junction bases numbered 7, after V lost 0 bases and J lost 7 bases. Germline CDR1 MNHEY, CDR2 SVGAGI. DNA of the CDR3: TGTGCCAGCAGTTACTCGACAGGGGAGGTTGGTGGCTACACCTTC. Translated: CASSYSTGEVGGYTF.